These T cell receptor beta chains were read from a single sample in a study of blood T cell repertoires in COVID-19. The protocol was immunoSEQ multiplex PCR, while the TCRdb copy is restricted to in-frame clones and leaves out a portion. The profile shows 180,000 or so clones, more than 75% of them singletons. The sample taken for sequencing was peripheral blood. These receptors originate from a woman of 80 years or more with acute or convalescent COVID-19. Each CDR3 is given with its conserved first and last residue. The order of the fields is V gene, J gene, clone size, D gene, CDR3 DNA, CDR3 protein. The D gene is left open where the match is weak. Some rows have no size entry. The others give once, few or many, or a class for an expanded clone.

>TRBV5-1|TRBJ2-7|.|.
TGCGCCAGCAGCCAGACAGGCCGCTACGAGCAGTACTTC
CASSQTGRYEQYF
>TRBV12-3/TRBV12-4|TRBJ1-1|.|.
TGTGCCAGCAGGTGGGAGGGGACAAGCGAAGCTTTCTTT
CASRWEGTSEAFF
>TRBV5-4|TRBJ2-7|few|.
TGTGCCAGCAGCACCGACAGTCTCCACGAGCAGTACTTC
CASSTDSLHEQYF
>TRBV5-4|TRBJ1-2|.|TRBD1
TGTGCCAGCAGCTCTGGGACAGAATATGGCTACACCTTC
CASSSGTEYGYTF
>TRBV7-2|TRBJ1-5|.|TRBD1
TGTGCCAGCAGCCCACAGGGGGGAAGCAATCAGCCCCAGCATTTT
CASSPQGGSNQPQHF
>TRBV12-5|TRBJ1-1|.|.
TGTGCTAGTGGTGCGAACAAGGGTAATTGGGGGGTGTACACTGAAGCTTTCTTT
CASGANKGNWGVYTEAFF
>TRBV5-1|TRBJ2-3|.|TRBD2
TGCGCCAGCAGCTTGACTAGCGGGAGTGTTACAGATACGCAGTATTTT
CASSLTSGSVTDTQYF
>TRBV30|TRBJ1-5|.|.
TGTGCCTGGGAAAGCAGGGGTGGGGGTCAGCCCCAGCATTTT
CAWESRGGGQPQHF
>TRBV2|TRBJ2-5|.|.
TGTGCCAGCAGTGAATTGGGGAGTAGTTCCCAAGAGACCCAGTACTTC
CASSELGSSSQETQYF
>TRBV4-3|TRBJ1-3|.|.
TGCGCCAGCAGCCAAGATAGCTCTGGAAACACCATATATTTT
CASSQDSSGNTIYF
>TRBV18|TRBJ1-2|.|.
TGTGCCAGCTCACCACCGAACCGGAGCTATGGCTACACCTTC
CASSPPNRSYGYTF
>TRBV7-2|TRBJ2-7|.|TRBD2
TGTGCCAGCAGCTTTAGCCCCTCCGGGAGGTGGTACGAGCAGTACTTC
CASSFSPSGRWYEQYF
>TRBV4-2|TRBJ1-2|.|TRBD1
TGTGCCAGCAGCCTTAATCTCTGGGGGGGCAGGGGGCTTGTTGCCTATGGCTACACCTTC
CASSLNLWGGRGLVAYGYTF
>TRBV24-1|TRBJ2-7|.|.
TGTGCCACCAGTGACCGGGACAACTACGAGCAGTACTTC
CATSDRDNYEQYF
>TRBV19|TRBJ1-4|.|TRBD1
TGTGCCACCGTACCGGGACAGGGGGCGCGAAAACTGTTTTTT
CATVPGQGARKLFF
>TRBV7-2|TRBJ1-3|once|TRBD1
TGTGCCAGCAGCCCGCAGGGGGCTTACACCATATATTTT
CASSPQGAYTIYF
>TRBV7-8|TRBJ2-4|.|TRBD1
TGTGCCAGCAGCTGGACAGGAAACATTCAGTACTTC
CASSWTGNIQYF
>TRBV28|TRBJ1-2|.|.
TGTGCCAGCAGGCAGGGTGGCTATGGCTACACCTTC
CASRQGGYGYTF
>TRBV12-3/TRBV12-4|TRBJ1-1|.|.
TGTGCCAGCAGTTCTACAGGGCCCACTGAAGCTTTCTTT
CASSSTGPTEAFF
>TRBV18|TRBJ1-1|.|TRBD1
TGTGCCAGCTCACTAGGACAGGGAGGGAACACTGAAGCTTTCTTT
CASSLGQGGNTEAFF
>TRBV16|TRBJ1-4|once|.
TGTGCCAGCAGCCAATCGGCAGGAACTGAAAAACTGTTTTTT
CASSQSAGTEKLFF
>TRBV6-5|TRBJ2-7|once|.
TGTGCCAGCAGTTTCGAGGGTGGGCTGAATTACGAGCAGTACTTC
CASSFEGGLNYEQYF
>TRBV30|TRBJ2-5|.|TRBD2
TGTGCCTGGAGTAGCGGGAGGTGGGAGACCCAGTACTTC
CAWSSGRWETQYF
>TRBV19|TRBJ1-3|.|.
TGTGCCAGTAATCTACAGGGTGCTCCTGGAAACACCATATATTTT
CASNLQGAPGNTIYF
>TRBV7-2|TRBJ1-6|.|.
TGTGCCAGCAGCAAGGTGGACAGCCCTTCACCCCTCCACTTT
CASSKVDSPSPLHF
>TRBV28|TRBJ2-7|.|TRBD1
TGTGCCAGCAGTCTTGGACAGGGTACCGAGCAGTACTTC
CASSLGQGTEQYF
>TRBV28|TRBJ1-3|.|TRBD1
TGTGCCAGCTGGGACAGGGTTTCATCTGGAAACACCATATATTTT
CASWDRVSSGNTIYF
>TRBV6-5|TRBJ2-3|.|TRBD2
TGTGCCAGCAGACAATCTAGCGGGAGGTTAAATACGCAGTATTTT
CASRQSSGRLNTQYF
>TRBV28|TRBJ2-5|.|.
TGTGCCAGCAGTCCTCACACGGGAGTGGAGACCCAGTACTTC
CASSPHTGVETQYF
>TRBV18|TRBJ1-5|.|.
TGTGCCAGCTCACAGGAAGGGGCAGGGAAGGGTCAGCCCCAGCATTTT
CASSQEGAGKGQPQHF
>TRBV7-9|TRBJ1-6|.|TRBD1
TGTGCCAGCACCCCCGACAGGGGGAGTTCACCCCTCCACTTT
CASTPDRGSSPLHF
>TRBV9|TRBJ2-1|.|TRBD2
TGTGCCAGCAGCCAACGTGGGCGGGAGCCCTACAATGAGCAGTTCTTC
CASSQRGREPYNEQFF
>TRBV5-1|TRBJ1-3|.|TRBD1
TGCGCCAGCAGCCTAGGACAGGCGTCGGGAAACACCATATATTTT
CASSLGQASGNTIYF
>TRBV7-2|TRBJ2-3|few|TRBD1
TGTGCCAGCAGCCCCCGGACAGGGACAGATACGCAGTATTTT
CASSPRTGTDTQYF
>TRBV6-2/TRBV6-3|TRBJ2-6|once|.
TGTGCCAGCAGTTTGGATACAGCTTATGGGGCCAACGTCCTGACTTTC
CASSLDTAYGANVLTF